This T cell receptor (beta chain) was recorded in a study of low-dose radiotherapy and immunotherapy resistance in tumors. In the study overall: A dose of 0.5 Gy per fraction was delivered to Cohort 1 every 2 weeks, for a total of 6.5 Gy. Oral administration of aspirin 300 mg daily occurred for four cycles, commencing at cycle 1 day 1.

TRAV and TRBV primers primed cDNA for both TCRalpha and TCRbeta. For amplifying TCRs, the PCR ran for about 22 cycles with Phusion, which was used together with a constant-region primer and the adapter on the V primers. TCRdb re-called the reads through MiXCR, storing one row per CDR3 protein. Here the sample spans nearly 95,000 distinct CDR3 sequences, 9.4% being singletons. This clonotype came up many times. The CDR3 has 15 amino acids. The germline gives CDR1 LGHNA, CDR2 YSLEER. V gave up 0 bases and J gave up 4 bases, with 12 bases separating them. Time point described: before trial treatment. Along with nivolumab and ipilimumab, donors received aspirin, low-dose cyclophosphamide and low-dose radiotherapy. Patients who could take part had advanced solid tumors with no tumor-infiltrating lymphocytes.

The V call is TRBV4-3, the J call TRBJ1-2; unclear D gene. The sequence was obtained from a male donor with prostate cancer. This material consisted of PBMCs, taken before treatment. The CDR3 DNA is TGCGCCAGCAGCCAAGATGCAGGCAACTCCTATGGCTACACCTTC. This codes for CASSQDAGNSYGYTF.